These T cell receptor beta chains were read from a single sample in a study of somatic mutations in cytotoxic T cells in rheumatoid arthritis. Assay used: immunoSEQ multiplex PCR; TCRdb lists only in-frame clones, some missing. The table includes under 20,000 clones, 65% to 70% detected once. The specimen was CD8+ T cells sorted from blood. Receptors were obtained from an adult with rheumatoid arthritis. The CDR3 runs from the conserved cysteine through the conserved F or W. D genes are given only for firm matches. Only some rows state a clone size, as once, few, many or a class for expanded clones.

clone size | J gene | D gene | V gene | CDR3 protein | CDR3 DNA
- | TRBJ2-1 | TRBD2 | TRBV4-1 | CASSQDSGGSDEQFF | TGCGCCAGCAGCCAAGATTCGGGGGGTAGCGATGAGCAGTTCTTC
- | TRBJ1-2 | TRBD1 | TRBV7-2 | CASSLGPPGQGVYGYTF | TGTGCCAGCAGCTTGGGCCCCCCGGGACAGGGGGTCTATGGCTACACCTTC
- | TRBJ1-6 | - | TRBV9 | CASSVGANSPLHF | TGTGCCAGCAGCGTAGGAGCCAATTCACCCCTCCACTTT
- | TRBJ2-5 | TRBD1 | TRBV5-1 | CASSTRTGYGETQYF | TGCGCCAGCAGCACCCGGACAGGTTACGGAGAGACCCAGTACTTC
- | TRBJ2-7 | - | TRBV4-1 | CASSQVWQEDYEQYF | TGCGCCAGCAGCCAAGTGTGGCAAGAGGACTACGAGCAGTACTTC
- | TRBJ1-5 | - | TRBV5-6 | CASSLGGGNLENQPQHF | TGTGCCAGCAGCTTGGGGGGAGGGAATTTGGAAAATCAGCCCCAGCATTTT
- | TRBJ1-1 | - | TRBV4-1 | CASSQDEGDEAFF | TGCGCCAGCAGCCAAGATGAAGGGGATGAAGCTTTCTTT
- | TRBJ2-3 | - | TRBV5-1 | CASSLVGGHADTQYF | TGCGCCAGCAGCTTGGTCGGGGGCCACGCAGATACGCAGTATTTT
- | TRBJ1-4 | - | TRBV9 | CASSVGTGTNEKLFF | TGTGCCAGCAGCGTAGGTACAGGGACTAATGAAAAACTGTTTTTT
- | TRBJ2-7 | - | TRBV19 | CASSRDSYEQYF | TGTGCCAGTAGTAGAGACAGCTACGAGCAGTACTTC
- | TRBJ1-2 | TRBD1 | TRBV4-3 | CASSQDLDRGYGYTF | TGCGCCAGCAGCCAAGATCTGGACAGGGGCTATGGCTACACCTTC
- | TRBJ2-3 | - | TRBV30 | CAWSWDSTDTQYF | TGTGCCTGGTCCTGGGACAGCACAGATACGCAGTATTTT
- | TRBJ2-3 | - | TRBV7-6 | CASSLVGERTDTQYF | TGTGCCAGCAGCCTTGTAGGGGAAAGAACAGATACGCAGTATTTT
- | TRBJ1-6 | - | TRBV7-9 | CASSLGSPLHF | TGTGCCAGCAGCTTAGGGTCACCCCTCCACTTT
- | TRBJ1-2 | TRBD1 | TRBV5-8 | CASSLDRGAYGYTF | TGTGCCAGCAGCTTGGACAGGGGCGCCTATGGCTACACCTTC
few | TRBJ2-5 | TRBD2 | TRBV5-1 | CASIDRGRLAGGEEETQYF | TGCGCCAGCATCGACAGGGGCCGACTAGCGGGGGGAGAGGAAGAGACCCAGTACTTC
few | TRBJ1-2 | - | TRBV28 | CASTWTETDGYTF | TGTGCCAGCACCTGGACGGAAACAGATGGCTACACCTTC
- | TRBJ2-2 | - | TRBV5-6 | CASSFQPQGWELFF | TGTGCCAGCAGTTTCCAACCCCAGGGTTGGGAGCTGTTTTTT
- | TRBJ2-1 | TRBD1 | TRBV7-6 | CASSVYRGPNNEQFF | TGTGCCAGCAGCGTTTACAGGGGACCTAACAATGAGCAGTTCTTC
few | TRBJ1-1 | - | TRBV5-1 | CASSPLPDETEAFF | TGCGCCAGCAGCCCGCTCCCCGACGAGACTGAAGCTTTCTTT
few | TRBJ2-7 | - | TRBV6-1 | CASSEFGGSYEQYF | TGTGCCAGCAGTGAATTCGGGGGCTCCTACGAGCAGTACTTC
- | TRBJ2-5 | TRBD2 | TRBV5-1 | CASSWTSGGQETQYF | TGCGCCAGCAGTTGGACTAGCGGGGGACAAGAGACCCAGTACTTC
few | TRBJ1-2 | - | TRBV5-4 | CASSWRLEGVYGYTF | TGTGCCAGCAGCTGGAGGTTGGAGGGGGTCTATGGCTACACCTTC
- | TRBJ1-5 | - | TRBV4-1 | CASSQDRSRGNQPQHF | TGCGCCAGCAGCCAAGATAGGTCCCGTGGCAATCAGCCCCAGCATTTT
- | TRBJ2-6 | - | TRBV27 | CASSLISPGRTSGANVLTF | TGTGCCAGCAGTTTAATTTCCCCCGGGCGCACCTCTGGGGCCAACGTCCTGACTTTC
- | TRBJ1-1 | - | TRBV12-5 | CASGLGTEAFF | TGTGCTAGTGGTTTGGGGACAGAAGCTTTCTTT
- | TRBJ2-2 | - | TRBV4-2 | CASSQGGQGPNTGELFF | TGTGCCAGCAGCCAAGGGGGCCAGGGGCCGAACACCGGGGAGCTGTTTTTT
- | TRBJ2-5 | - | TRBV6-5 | CASRPDSEGETQYF | TGTGCCAGCAGACCCGACAGCGAGGGTGAGACCCAGTACTTC
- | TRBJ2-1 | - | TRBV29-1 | CSVAGASYNEQFF | TGCAGCGTTGCAGGGGCTTCCTACAATGAGCAGTTCTTC
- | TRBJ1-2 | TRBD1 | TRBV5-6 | CASSFFATGGQAGYTF | TGTGCCAGCAGCTTTTTCGCAACAGGGGGTCAAGCTGGCTACACCTTC
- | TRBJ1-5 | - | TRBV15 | CATSDSSPTGWGGSNQPQHF | TGTGCCACCAGCGACAGCTCTCCGACAGGTTGGGGTGGCAGCAATCAGCCCCAGCATTTT
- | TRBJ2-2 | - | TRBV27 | CASSLSQGVGELFF | TGTGCCAGCAGTTTATCGCAGGGAGTAGGGGAGCTGTTTTTT
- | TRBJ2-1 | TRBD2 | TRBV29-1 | CSVHLAGGSYNEQFF | TGCAGCGTTCATCTAGCGGGGGGTTCCTACAATGAGCAGTTCTTC
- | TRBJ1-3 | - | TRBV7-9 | CASSLWSGNTIYF | TGTGCCAGCAGCCTCTGGTCGGGAAACACCATATATTTT
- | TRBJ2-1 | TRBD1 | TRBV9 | CASSVEGQGDNEQFF | TGTGCCAGCAGCGTAGAGGGACAGGGGGATAATGAGCAGTTCTTC
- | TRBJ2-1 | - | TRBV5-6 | CASSLELAPYNEQFF | TGTGCCAGCAGCTTGGAACTAGCCCCCTACAATGAGCAGTTCTTC
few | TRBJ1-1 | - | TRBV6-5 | CASSTLASTEAFF | TGTGCCAGCAGCACTTTGGCCAGCACTGAAGCTTTCTTT
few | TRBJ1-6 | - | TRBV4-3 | CASSQEPQVEPPLHF | TGCGCCAGCAGCCAAGAACCCCAGGTCGAGCCACCCCTCCACTTT
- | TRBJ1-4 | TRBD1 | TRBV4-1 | CASSQDRGGAEKLFF | TGCGCCAGCAGCCAAGATCGAGGGGGCGCGGAAAAACTGTTTTTT
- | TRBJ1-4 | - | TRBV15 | CATSRPDDGEKLFF | TGTGCCACCAGCAGACCCGATGACGGTGAAAAACTGTTTTTT
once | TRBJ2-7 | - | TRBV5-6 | CASSLERISYEQYF | TGTGCCAGCAGCTTGGAACGGATAAGCTACGAGCAGTACTTC
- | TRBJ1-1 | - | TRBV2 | CASSDVGFSDTEAFF | TGTGCCAGCAGTGACGTTGGGTTCTCGGACACTGAAGCTTTCTTT
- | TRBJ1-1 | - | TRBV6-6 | CASSYRPHTEAFF | TGTGCCAGCAGTTACCGTCCCCACACTGAAGCTTTCTTT
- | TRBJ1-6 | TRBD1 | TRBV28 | CASSQGTDNSPLHF | TGTGCCAGCAGTCAAGGGACAGATAATTCACCCCTCCACTTT